These T cell receptor beta chains were read from a single sample in a study of T cells in Graves' hyperthyroidism and ophthalmopathy. TCRdb analysed the multiplex PCR reads with MiXCR anew, one entry per CDR3 protein. The table records fewer than 450,000 distinct CDR3 sequences, 17% of them present only once. The sample taken for sequencing was blood. The receptor set was obtained from a woman between 25 and 40 years old with Graves' hyperthyroidism that later progressed to Graves' ophthalmopathy. The CDR3 runs from the conserved cysteine through the conserved F or W. The D gene is left open where the match is weak. Not all rows give a size; the values are once, few, many and, for expanded clones, a class.

J gene: TRBJ2-5; clone size: NA; D gene: TRBD2; V gene: TRBV12-5; CDR3 DNA: TGTGCTAGTGGTTTGGAGACTAGCGGGAGAATCCAGACCCAGTACTTC; CDR3 protein: CASGLETSGRIQTQYF
J gene: TRBJ1-5; clone size: many; D gene: NA; V gene: TRBV27; CDR3 DNA: TGTGCCAGCAGCCTTTCAATCAATCAGCCCCAGCATTTT; CDR3 protein: CASSLSINQPQHF
J gene: TRBJ2-7; clone size: many; D gene: NA; V gene: TRBV10-3; CDR3 DNA: TGTGCCATCAGTGAGGGGCAACCGGTCTACGAGCAGTACTTC; CDR3 protein: CAISEGQPVYEQYF
J gene: TRBJ2-2; clone size: NA; D gene: NA; V gene: TRBV12-3/TRBV12-4; CDR3 DNA: TGTGCCAGCAGTTTCTCGGGAGAAACAGAGAACACCGGGGAGCTGTTTTTT; CDR3 protein: CASSFSGETENTGELFF
J gene: TRBJ1-2; clone size: NA; D gene: TRBD1; V gene: TRBV6-6; CDR3 DNA: TGTGCCAGCAGTTACTCGATACTCCGGGCCCAGGGGGGTGAAGGCTACACCTTC; CDR3 protein: CASSYSILRAQGGEGYTF
J gene: TRBJ2-7; clone size: few; D gene: TRBD1; V gene: TRBV28; CDR3 DNA: TGTGCCAGCAGCCGCATCGACAGGGACGGGCAGTACTTC; CDR3 protein: CASSRIDRDGQYF
J gene: TRBJ1-1; clone size: NA; D gene: NA; V gene: TRBV3-1; CDR3 DNA: TGTGCCAGCAGCGATAACTACAGGGTCGGCGTTGATTTCTTT; CDR3 protein: CASSDNYRVGVDFF
J gene: TRBJ2-1; clone size: few; D gene: TRBD1; V gene: TRBV19; CDR3 DNA: TGTGCCAGTAGGCGGACAGGGGCCAATGAGCAGTTCTTC; CDR3 protein: CASRRTGANEQFF
J gene: TRBJ1-4; clone size: NA; D gene: NA; V gene: TRBV28; CDR3 DNA: TGTGCCAGCAGTTCACAGGGTCGCGGGGAAAAACTGTTTTTT; CDR3 protein: CASSSQGRGEKLFF
J gene: TRBJ2-3; clone size: NA; D gene: NA; V gene: TRBV7-9; CDR3 DNA: TGTGCCAGCTCCCGCCCCGGGGTCCCCAGGGATACGCAGTATTTT; CDR3 protein: CASSRPGVPRDTQYF
J gene: TRBJ2-1; clone size: NA; D gene: NA; V gene: TRBV6-5; CDR3 DNA: TGTGCCAGCAGTTACCCGGGACCCGGGTACAATGAGCAGTTCTTC; CDR3 protein: CASSYPGPGYNEQFF
J gene: TRBJ2-3; clone size: few; D gene: NA; V gene: TRBV7-6; CDR3 DNA: TGTGCCAGCAGCTTAGTGGGAGCCGACACAGATACGCAGTATTTT; CDR3 protein: CASSLVGADTDTQYF